Listed below are T cell receptor beta chains from one sample, sequenced in a study of OX40 agonist ivuxolimab in advanced cancers. Profiled with immunoSEQ multiplex PCR; TCRdb holds only in-frame clones, not every one. The data show approximately 13,000 clones, with around 80% seen just once and 13% to 15% held by the top ten. The material was CD4+ or CD8+ T cells sorted from blood, obtained in a trial of the OX40 agonist ivuxolimab. Every receptor here comes from an adult with an advanced solid tumor such as melanoma, head and neck, liver or kidney cancer. CDR3s include the opening cysteine and the closing phenylalanine or tryptophan. Fields, in order: V gene, D gene, clone size, J gene, CDR3 DNA, CDR3 protein. The D gene is left open where the match is weak. Clone size is stated in some rows and not others, as once, few, many or a class when expanded.

>TRBV27|-|once|TRBJ2-7
TGTGCCAGCAGTTTTCGGGACGGCTCCTACGAGCAGTACTTC
CASSFRDGSYEQYF
>TRBV4-1|-|-|TRBJ1-4
TGCGCCAGCAGCCAATGGGGGACTAATGAAAAACTGTTTTTT
CASSQWGTNEKLFF
>TRBV6-5|-|once|TRBJ2-1
TGTGCCAGCAGTTACTCGAGTTTTCGGCATGAGCAGTTCTTC
CASSYSSFRHEQFF
>TRBV2|-|-|TRBJ2-3
TGTGCCAGCAGTGAATTTCAGGGGACAGATACGCAGTATTTT
CASSEFQGTDTQYF
>TRBV5-5|TRBD2|-|TRBJ2-1
TGTGCCAGCAGCCCCCTCGGCGGGGGGGACCCGTTCTTC
CASSPLGGGDPFF
>TRBV19|-|-|TRBJ1-5
TGTGCCAGTAGTATAGCGGCAGGTGACAATCAGCCCCAGCATTTT
CASSIAAGDNQPQHF
>TRBV7-3|-|-|TRBJ1-2
TGTGCCGACCTACGGGGGCAGGGAGGGTATGGCTACACCTTC
CADLRGQGGYGYTF
>TRBV11-2|TRBD1|-|TRBJ1-5
TGTGCCAGCAGCTCGAACCCGGACAGGGACCAGCCCCAGCATTTT
CASSSNPDRDQPQHF
>TRBV7-9|TRBD2|-|TRBJ2-3
TGTGCCAGCAGCTGGGGGACTAGCGGGATGGGAGATACGCAGTATTTT
CASSWGTSGMGDTQYF
>TRBV2|-|once|TRBJ2-7
TGTGCCAGCGGCGCCTACGAGCAGTACTTC
CASGAYEQYF
>TRBV6-4|-|medium-sized|TRBJ1-2
TGTGCCAGCAGTGAATCGGCGGCCGGGGGAAATGGCTACACCTTC
CASSESAAGGNGYTF
>TRBV7-8|TRBD2|-|TRBJ2-1
TGTGCCAGCAGCTTAGTTTCAGCGGGAGGGGGTGAGCAGTTCTTC
CASSLVSAGGGEQFF
>TRBV5-4|TRBD1|medium-sized|TRBJ1-1
TGTGCCAGCAGTTTGGACAGGGGGCACGCTGAAGCTTTCTTT
CASSLDRGHAEAFF
>TRBV5-6|TRBD2|-|TRBJ2-1
TGTGCCAGCAGCTTGGGCGGGGGGACATACAATGAGCAGTTCTTC
CASSLGGGTYNEQFF
>TRBV5-1|-|-|TRBJ1-6
TGCGCCAGCAGCTTGGCCGCGGGAAGGTGGAATTCACCCCTCCACTTT
CASSLAAGRWNSPLHF
>TRBV19|TRBD1|-|TRBJ1-3
TGTGCCAGTAGCTGGACAGGACCTGGAAACACCATATATTTT
CASSWTGPGNTIYF
>TRBV7-3|-|-|TRBJ1-1
TGTGCCAGCAGCTTAACAGGGGGCACTGAAGCTTTCTTT
CASSLTGGTEAFF
>TRBV7-3|-|-|TRBJ2-1
TGTGCCAGCAGCTTAGGACTCCATGAGCAGTTCTTC
CASSLGLHEQFF
>TRBV9|-|few|TRBJ2-1
TGTGCCAGCAGCCTAGGGTACAATGAGCAGTTCTTC
CASSLGYNEQFF
>TRBV27|TRBD1|-|TRBJ2-3
TGTGCCAGCAGTTTTAACGGGGACAGGGTCACAGATACGCAGTATTTT
CASSFNGDRVTDTQYF
>TRBV6-1|-|-|TRBJ2-3
TGTGCCAGCAGTGACAATAACGCAATAGCGCAGTATTTT
CASSDNNAIAQYF
>TRBV2|-|-|TRBJ2-7
TGTGCCAGCAGTGAAGCGGCTAGCTCCTACGAGCAGTACTTC
CASSEAASSYEQYF
>TRBV7-9|TRBD1|-|TRBJ2-7
TGTGCCAGCAGTCTAGAGCCCGCAGAGGGACAGGGGGCAAACTTC
CASSLEPAEGQGANF
>TRBV5-6|-|-|TRBJ2-5
TGTGCCAGCAGCCCCCCCTACGGGTTGGGGGACCAAGAGACCCAGTACTTC
CASSPPYGLGDQETQYF
>TRBV10-2|-|-|TRBJ1-6
TGCGCCAGTTGGTATGGGGGGAGTTCACCCCTCCACTTT
CASWYGGSSPLHF
>TRBV9|TRBD1|once|TRBJ2-7
TGTGCCAGCAGCGCCGGGACAGGGATGTACGAGCAGTACTTC
CASSAGTGMYEQYF
>TRBV2|-|few|TRBJ1-1
TGTGCCAGCAGTGTCTCAGAGAACACTGAAGCTTTCTTT
CASSVSENTEAFF
>TRBV27|TRBD1|-|TRBJ1-1
TGTGCCAGCAGTCCCCGGACAGGGTATGGTAACACTGAAGCTTTCTTT
CASSPRTGYGNTEAFF
>TRBV29-1|-|-|TRBJ1-2
TGCAGCGTTGAAGATCCTCAGGGTAAAGGCTACACCTTC
CSVEDPQGKGYTF
>TRBV7-9|-|medium-sized|TRBJ2-7
TGTGCCAGCAGCTCAGGGTTCCAGGAGCAGTACTTC
CASSSGFQEQYF
>TRBV7-9|TRBD1|-|TRBJ1-2
TGTGCCAGCCTCGGGCAGGGGGCCGCCTATGGCTACACCTTC
CASLGQGAAYGYTF
>TRBV4-1|-|medium-sized|TRBJ2-1
TGCGCCAGCAGTGGAGCTGGGTCCTACAATGAGCAGTTCTTC
CASSGAGSYNEQFF
>TRBV5-6|TRBD2|-|TRBJ2-3
TGTGCCAGCAGCCCGCTGGCGGGGGGTGCAACAGATACGCAGTATTTT
CASSPLAGGATDTQYF
>TRBV25-1|-|once|TRBJ1-2
TGTGCCAGCAGTGATCCTGGCTACCGGACGGCCTTC
CASSDPGYRTAF
>TRBV11-2|TRBD2|-|TRBJ2-5
TGTGCCAGCAGCTTAGGGACTAGCGGGGGTGGTCGGGAGACCCAGTACTTC
CASSLGTSGGGRETQYF
>TRBV4-1|-|-|TRBJ2-7
TGCGCCAGCAGCCCCATAGTGGGGTTAGAGCAGTACTTC
CASSPIVGLEQYF
>TRBV11-3|-|-|TRBJ1-1
TGTGCCAGCAGCTTAGATTTCGGAGACACTGAAGCTTTCTTT
CASSLDFGDTEAFF
>TRBV4-1|-|-|TRBJ1-1
TGCGCCAGCAGCCGGCAGGGAGATGAAGCTTTCTTT
CASSRQGDEAFF
>TRBV2|TRBD1|-|TRBJ1-3
TGTGCCAGCAGCGGTGAACAGGGGGTAATTACCATATATTTT
CASSGEQGVITIYF
>TRBV5-6|TRBD2|-|TRBJ2-7
TGTGCCAGCAGCACGACTAGCGGGAGGGCCCTCGAGCAGTACTTC
CASSTTSGRALEQYF
>TRBV5-4|-|few|TRBJ1-1
TGTGCCAGCAGCCCTACAGGGTTGCCTCTGGACACTGAAGCTTTCTTT
CASSPTGLPLDTEAFF
>TRBV2|-|few|TRBJ2-7
TGTGCCAGCAGTGAAGGTTGGCAGGGCCACGAGCAGTACTTC
CASSEGWQGHEQYF
>TRBV6-5|-|-|TRBJ1-2
TGTGCCACCAGACTCCTCAGTTGGGCATCTAATGGCTACACCTTC
CATRLLSWASNGYTF
>TRBV7-9|-|-|TRBJ1-6
TGTGCCAGCAGCTTGCAAGACAGTTCAAATTCACCCCTCCACTTT
CASSLQDSSNSPLHF
>TRBV7-3|-|once|TRBJ2-3
TGTGCCAGCAGCTTAATAGGGGGGGCAGATACGCAGTATTTT
CASSLIGGADTQYF
>TRBV5-1|-|few|TRBJ1-3
TGCGCCAGCAGCCCAGGAAACACCATATATTTT
CASSPGNTIYF
>TRBV6-5|TRBD1|once|TRBJ1-4
TGTGCCAGCAGTTACTCGAAGGGGGCTAAACTGTTTTTT
CASSYSKGAKLFF
>TRBV7-9|TRBD2|-|TRBJ2-3
TGTGCCAGCAGCTCGTCCCTAGCGGGTTATAGCACAGATACGCAGTATTTT
CASSSSLAGYSTDTQYF
>TRBV19|-|medium-sized|TRBJ2-7
TGTGCCAGTAGTATCACTATATCCTCCTACGAGCAGTACTTC
CASSITISSYEQYF
>TRBV7-9|-|few|TRBJ2-1
TGTGCCAGCAGCTTTATGTTGCAGTACAATGAGCAGTTCTTC
CASSFMLQYNEQFF
>TRBV2|-|-|TRBJ2-7
TGTGCCAGCAGTGGACCGGGACCTCCGCGAAAGAGTTCCTACGAGCAGTACTTC
CASSGPGPPRKSSYEQYF
>TRBV6-1|-|few|TRBJ2-7
TGTGCCAGCAGTGAATGGGATATCCACGAGCAGTACTTC
CASSEWDIHEQYF
>TRBV7-9|-|-|TRBJ1-4
TGTGCCAGCAGCTTAGCTCTAGGTGAAAAACTGTTTTTT
CASSLALGEKLFF
>TRBV2|TRBD1|few|TRBJ2-2
TGTGCCATCCCGGACAGGGCTTTTGGCGGGGAGCTGTTTTTT
CAIPDRAFGGELFF
>TRBV19|-|-|TRBJ2-3
TGTGCCAGTAGTATGTGGGACCTCAAGACAGATACGCAGTATTTT
CASSMWDLKTDTQYF
>TRBV29-1|-|-|TRBJ2-1
TGCAGCGTTTGGGACATGTTCGATGAGCAGTTCTTC
CSVWDMFDEQFF